This is a list of T cell receptor beta chains from one sample in a study of T cell repertoires in cytomegalovirus infection. These receptors lack a known antigen. TCRdb reprocessed the reads via MiXCR and lists one record per CDR3 protein. The table lists about 920,000 distinct CDR3 sequences, about 33% of them singletons. The material sequenced was cultured CD8+ T cells from PBMCs, taken from culture after CMV antigen stimulation. These receptors all stem from a human donor in good health (CMV status not recorded). Some clones in this sample may be carry-over from other donors' samples. Both conserved end residues are part of each CDR3. Each record gives: J gene, V gene, clone size, D gene, CDR3 DNA, CDR3 protein. D genes are given only for firm matches. Size is stated for part of the rows, as once, few or many counts, or as a class when the clone is expanded.

TRBJ1-1 | TRBV7-6 | few | . | TGTGCCAGCAGCTTCCCGGCACAGGGAGATTGGACTGAAGCTTTCTTT | CASSFPAQGDWTEAFF
TRBJ1-6 | TRBV7-8 | many | TRBD1 | TGTGCCAGCAGCTCCCCCGGGACAGAATATTCACCCCTCCACTTT | CASSSPGTEYSPLHF
TRBJ2-3 | TRBV20-1 | . | . | TGCAGTGCTAGAGATCGGCTAACTAGCACAGATACGCAGTATTTT | CSARDRLTSTDTQYF
TRBJ2-7 | TRBV7-8 | many | TRBD1 | TGTGCCAGCAGCTCACAGGGGGGCATTTCCTACGAGCAGTACTTC | CASSSQGGISYEQYF
TRBJ2-1 | TRBV20-1 | . | TRBD2 | TGCAGTGCTCTCCCGACTAGCGGGGGGCCCGATGAGCAGTTCTTC | CSALPTSGGPDEQFF
TRBJ2-3 | TRBV7-9 | few | TRBD1 | TGTGCCAGCAGCCTATCCTTAGGGGGCTACACCACAGATACGCAGTATTTT | CASSLSLGGYTTDTQYF
TRBJ1-2 | TRBV12-3/TRBV12-4 | many | TRBD1 | TGTGCCAGCAGTTTGGGGACAGGGGGCTTTGGCTATGGCTACACCTTC | CASSLGTGGFGYGYTF
TRBJ2-3 | TRBV27 | . | . | TGTGCCAGCTCAGGGGAGGGGCCCACAGATACGCAGTATTTT | CASSGEGPTDTQYF
TRBJ2-2 | TRBV19 | . | . | TGTGCCAGTAGTATCCCCTCCTTTACAGGGTTAAACACCGGGGAGCAGTTTTTT | CASSIPSFTGLNTGEQFF
TRBJ2-1 | TRBV7-2 | many | . | TGTGCCAGCAGCTTAGCGTGGGGGTCTCAAGGCAATGAGCAGTTCTTC | CASSLAWGSQGNEQFF
TRBJ2-7 | TRBV6-5 | few | TRBD2 | TGTGCCAGCAGTTACGAGGGACTAGCGGGTAGATCCTACGAGCAGTACTTC | CASSYEGLAGRSYEQYF
TRBJ1-2 | TRBV5-6 | once | . | TGTGCCAGCAGCCCCGTCGTGGGGGAAGACTATGGCTACACCTTC | CASSPVVGEDYGYTF
TRBJ2-1 | TRBV19 | . | TRBD1 | TGTGCCAGTAGTGAAATACAGGGGGCCCGCCGCAATGAGCAGTTCTTC | CASSEIQGARRNEQFF
TRBJ1-6 | TRBV6-2/TRBV6-3 | few | . | TGTGCCAGCAGTTACCTACAGGAGAGCTCCTATAATTCACCCCTCCACTTT | CASSYLQESSYNSPLHF
TRBJ2-3 | TRBV9 | . | TRBD1 | TGTGCCAGCAGCGTCCGGGACAGGGGGCGTACAGATACGCAGTATTTT | CASSVRDRGRTDTQYF
TRBJ2-5 | TRBV10-3 | . | TRBD2 | TGTGCCATCAGGGCGACTAGCGGGGGACAAGAGACCCAGTACTTC | CAIRATSGGQETQYF
TRBJ2-1 | TRBV11-2 | few | TRBD2 | TGTGCCAGCAGCTTAGTAAGCGGGGGGTTCGGCAATGAGCAGTTCTTC | CASSLVSGGFGNEQFF
TRBJ2-2 | TRBV5-1 | . | . | TGCGCCAGCAGCTTGGCCGGGACCCCGGGCACCGGGGAGCTGTTTTTT | CASSLAGTPGTGELFF
TRBJ1-3 | TRBV29-1 | . | . | TGCAGCGCCACCGGACAGCCGGACACCATATATTTT | CSATGQPDTIYF
TRBJ2-2 | TRBV5-1 | . | TRBD2 | TGCGCCAGCAGCTCGGGACTAGAAAAGATAAACACCGGGGAGCTGTTTTTT | CASSSGLEKINTGELFF
TRBJ2-5 | TRBV6-6 | . | . | TGTGCCAGCAGTTACTCGACGACGGGGAGAGAGACCCAGTACTTC | CASSYSTTGRETQYF
TRBJ1-1 | TRBV7-2 | . | . | TGTGCCAGCAGCTCCAAATCTGAAGCTTTCTTT | CASSSKSEAFF
TRBJ2-1 | TRBV7-9 | many | TRBD2 | TGTGCCAGCAGGGCGGGGGGGCCCTACAATGAGCAGTTCTTC | CASRAGGPYNEQFF
TRBJ2-3 | TRBV4-2 | . | TRBD2 | TGTGCCAGCAGCCAAGAGGAAGGCGGGGGGGGAACAGATACGCAGTATTTT | CASSQEEGGGGTDTQYF